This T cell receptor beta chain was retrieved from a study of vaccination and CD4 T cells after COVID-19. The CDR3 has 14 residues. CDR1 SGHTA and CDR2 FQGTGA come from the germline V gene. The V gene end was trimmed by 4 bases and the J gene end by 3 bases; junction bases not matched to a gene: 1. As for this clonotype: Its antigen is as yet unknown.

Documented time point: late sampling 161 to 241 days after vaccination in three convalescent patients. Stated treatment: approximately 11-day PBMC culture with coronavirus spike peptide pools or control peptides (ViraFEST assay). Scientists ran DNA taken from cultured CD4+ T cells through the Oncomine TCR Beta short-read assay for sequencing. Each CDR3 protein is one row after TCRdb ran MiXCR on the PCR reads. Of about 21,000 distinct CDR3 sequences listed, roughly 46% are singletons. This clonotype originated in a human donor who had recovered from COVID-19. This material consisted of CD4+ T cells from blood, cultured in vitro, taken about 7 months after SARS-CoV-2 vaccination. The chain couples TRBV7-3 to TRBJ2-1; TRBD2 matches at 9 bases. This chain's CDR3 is CASSSSGDYNEQFF. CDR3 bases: TGTGCCAGCAGCTCTAGCGGGGACTACAATGAGCAGTTCTTC.